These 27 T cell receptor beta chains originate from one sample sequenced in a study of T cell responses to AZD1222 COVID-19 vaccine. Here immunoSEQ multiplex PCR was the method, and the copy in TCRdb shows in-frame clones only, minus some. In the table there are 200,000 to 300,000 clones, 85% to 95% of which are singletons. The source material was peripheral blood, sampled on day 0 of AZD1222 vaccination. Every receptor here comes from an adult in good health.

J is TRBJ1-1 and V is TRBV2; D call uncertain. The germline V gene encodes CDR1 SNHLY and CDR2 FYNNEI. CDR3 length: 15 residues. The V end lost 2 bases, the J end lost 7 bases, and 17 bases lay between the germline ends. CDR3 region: CASSERSPAAHEAFF. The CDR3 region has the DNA TGTGCCAGCAGTGAAAGGTCCCCGGCTGCCCATGAAGCTTTCTTT.

The CDR3 DNA sequence: TGTGCCACCAGCAGAGTGCGGGGAACTAATGAAAAACTGTTTTTT. Its protein product is CATSRVRGTNEKLFF. J is TRBJ1-4 and V is TRBV15; the D is unclear. Trimming took 1 base from V and 1 from J, leaving 7 bases between them. In germline, CDR1 is LNHNV, CDR2 YYDKDF (reference sequence). The CDR3 consists of 15 residues. The entire variable domain, with the rest obtained from reference TRBV15 and TRBJ1-4, is as follows: DAMVIQNPRYQVTQFGKPVTLSCSQTLNHNVMYWYQQKSSQAPKLLFHYYDKDFNNEADTPDNFQSRRPNTSFCFLDIRSPGLGDTAMYLCATSRVRGTNEKLFFGSGTQLSVL.

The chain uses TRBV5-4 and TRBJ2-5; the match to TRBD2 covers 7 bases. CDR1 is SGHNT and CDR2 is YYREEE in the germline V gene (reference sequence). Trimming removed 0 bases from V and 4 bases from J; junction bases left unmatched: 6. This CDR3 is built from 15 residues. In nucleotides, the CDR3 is TGTGCCAGCAGCTTGGCCGCTGGGGAGGGAGAGACCCAGTACTTC. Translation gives CASSLAAGEGETQYF. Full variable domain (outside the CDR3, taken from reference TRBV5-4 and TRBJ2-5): ETGVTQSPTHLIKTRGQQVTLRCSSQSGHNTVSWYQQALGQGPQFIFQYYREEENGRGNFPPRFSGLQFPNYSSELNVNALELDDSALYLCASSLAAGEGETQYFGPGTRLLVL.

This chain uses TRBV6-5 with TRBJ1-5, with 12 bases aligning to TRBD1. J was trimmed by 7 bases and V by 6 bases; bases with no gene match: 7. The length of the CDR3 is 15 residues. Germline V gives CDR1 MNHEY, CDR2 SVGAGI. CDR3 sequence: CASRGDRGLGQPQHF. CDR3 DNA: TGTGCCAGCAGGGGGGACAGGGGGCTAGGGCAGCCCCAGCATTTT.

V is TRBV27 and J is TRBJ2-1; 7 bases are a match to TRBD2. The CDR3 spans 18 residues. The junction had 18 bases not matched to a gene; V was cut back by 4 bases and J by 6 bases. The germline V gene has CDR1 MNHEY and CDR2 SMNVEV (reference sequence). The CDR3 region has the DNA TGTGCCAGCAGTTCCCGGAGAGGTAGAGTTGGCGGGAGCAATGAGCAGTTCTTC. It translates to CASSSRRGRVGGSNEQFF.

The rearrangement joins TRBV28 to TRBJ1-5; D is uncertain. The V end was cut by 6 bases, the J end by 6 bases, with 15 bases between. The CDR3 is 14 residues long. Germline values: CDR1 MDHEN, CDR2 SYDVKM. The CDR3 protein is CASRGRGLSQPQHF. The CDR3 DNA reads TGTGCCAGCAGAGGGCGGGGTTTGAGTCAGCCCCAGCATTTT.

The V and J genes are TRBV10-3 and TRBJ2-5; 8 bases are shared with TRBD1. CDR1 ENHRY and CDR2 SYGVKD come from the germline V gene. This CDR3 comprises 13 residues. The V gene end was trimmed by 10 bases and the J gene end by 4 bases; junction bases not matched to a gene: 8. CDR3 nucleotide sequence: TGTGCCACATCTACGACAGGGGCAGAGACCCAGTACTTC. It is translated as CATSTTGAETQYF.

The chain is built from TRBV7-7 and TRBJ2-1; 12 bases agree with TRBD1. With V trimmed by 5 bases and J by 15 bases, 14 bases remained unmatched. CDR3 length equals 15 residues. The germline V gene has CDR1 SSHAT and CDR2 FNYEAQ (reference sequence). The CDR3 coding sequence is TGTGCCAGCAGCAACAACCCGGGGACAGGGGGCGAGGTGTTCTTC. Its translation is CASSNNPGTGGEVFF.

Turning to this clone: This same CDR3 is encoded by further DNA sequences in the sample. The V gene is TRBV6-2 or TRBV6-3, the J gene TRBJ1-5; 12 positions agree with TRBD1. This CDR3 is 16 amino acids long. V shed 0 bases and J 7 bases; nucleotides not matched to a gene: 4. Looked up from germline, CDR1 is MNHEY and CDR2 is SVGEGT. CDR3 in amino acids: CASSYSGQGAGQPQHF. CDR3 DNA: TGTGCCAGCAGTTACTCGGGACAGGGGGCGGGGCAGCCCCAGCATTTT.

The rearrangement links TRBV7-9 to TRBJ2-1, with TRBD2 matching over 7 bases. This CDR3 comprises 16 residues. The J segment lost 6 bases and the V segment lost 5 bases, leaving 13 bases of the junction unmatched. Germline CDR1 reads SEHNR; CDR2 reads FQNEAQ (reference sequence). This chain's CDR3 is CASSRQERGPTNEQFF. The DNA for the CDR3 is TGTGCCAGCAGCCGCCAGGAGCGGGGCCCAACCAATGAGCAGTTCTTC. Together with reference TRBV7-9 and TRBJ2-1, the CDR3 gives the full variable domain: DTGVSQNPRHKITKRGQNVTFRCDPISEHNRLYWYRQTLGQGPEFLTYFQNEAQLEKSRLLSDRFSAERPKGSFSTLEIQRTEQGDSAMYLCASSRQERGPTNEQFFGPGTRLTVL.

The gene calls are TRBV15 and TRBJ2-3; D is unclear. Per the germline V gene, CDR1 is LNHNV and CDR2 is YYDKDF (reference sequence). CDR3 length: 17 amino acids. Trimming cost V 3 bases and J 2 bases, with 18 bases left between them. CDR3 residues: CATSSPYTTPYTDTQYF. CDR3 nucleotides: TGTGCCACCAGCAGCCCTTACACAACCCCCTACACAGATACGCAGTATTTT.

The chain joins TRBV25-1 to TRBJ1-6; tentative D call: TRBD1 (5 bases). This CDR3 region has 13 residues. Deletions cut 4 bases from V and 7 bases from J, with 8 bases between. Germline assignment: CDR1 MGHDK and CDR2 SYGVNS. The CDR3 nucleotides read TGTGCCAGCAGTGTTGACAGCAATTCACCCCTCCACTTT. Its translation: CASSVDSNSPLHF.

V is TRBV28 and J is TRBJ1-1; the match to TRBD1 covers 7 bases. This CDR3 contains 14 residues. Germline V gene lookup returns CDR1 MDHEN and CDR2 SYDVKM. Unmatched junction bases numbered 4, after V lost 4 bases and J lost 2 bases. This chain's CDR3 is CASSSGQINTEAFF. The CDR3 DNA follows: TGTGCCAGCAGTTCGGGACAGATTAACACTGAAGCTTTCTTT.

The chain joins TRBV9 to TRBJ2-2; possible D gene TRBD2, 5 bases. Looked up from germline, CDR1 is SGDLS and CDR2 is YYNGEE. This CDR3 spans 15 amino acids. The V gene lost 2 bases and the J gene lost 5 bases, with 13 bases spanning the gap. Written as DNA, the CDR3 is TGTGCCAGCAGCGTTGGGAGTAGGCGGACCGGGGAGCTGTTTTTT. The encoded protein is CASSVGSRRTGELFF.

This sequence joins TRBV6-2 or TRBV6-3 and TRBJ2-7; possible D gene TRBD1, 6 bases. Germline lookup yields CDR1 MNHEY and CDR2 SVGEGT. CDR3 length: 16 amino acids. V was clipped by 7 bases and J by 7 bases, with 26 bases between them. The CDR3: CASTPGQGTADGEQYF. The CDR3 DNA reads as TGTGCCAGCACCCCGGGTCAGGGGACGGCAGACGGGGAGCAGTACTTC.

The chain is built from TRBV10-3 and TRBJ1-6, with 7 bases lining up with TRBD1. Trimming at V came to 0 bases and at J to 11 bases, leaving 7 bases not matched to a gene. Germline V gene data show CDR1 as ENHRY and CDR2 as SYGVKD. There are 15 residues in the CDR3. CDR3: CAISESGQVEAPLHF. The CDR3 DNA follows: TGTGCCATCAGTGAGTCAGGACAGGTTGAGGCACCCCTCCACTTT.

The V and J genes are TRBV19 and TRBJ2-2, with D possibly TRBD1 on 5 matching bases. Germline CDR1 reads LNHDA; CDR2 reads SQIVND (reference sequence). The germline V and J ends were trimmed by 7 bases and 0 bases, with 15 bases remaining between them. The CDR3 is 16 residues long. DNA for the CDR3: TGTGCCAGTACGTTCAGGGCCGGAGCGAACACCGGGGAGCTGTTTTTT. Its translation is CASTFRAGANTGELFF.

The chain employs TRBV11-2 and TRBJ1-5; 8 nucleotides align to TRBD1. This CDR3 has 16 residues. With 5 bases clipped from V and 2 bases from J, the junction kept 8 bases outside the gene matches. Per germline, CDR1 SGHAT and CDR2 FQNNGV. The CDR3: CASSPYGQGGNQPQHF. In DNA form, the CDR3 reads TGTGCCAGCAGCCCCTACGGACAGGGTGGCAATCAGCCCCAGCATTTT.

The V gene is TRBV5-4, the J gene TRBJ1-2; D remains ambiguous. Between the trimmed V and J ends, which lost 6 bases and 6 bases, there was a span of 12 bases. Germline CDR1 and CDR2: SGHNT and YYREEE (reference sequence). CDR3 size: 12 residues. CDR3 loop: CASTTRTNGYTF. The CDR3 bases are TGTGCCAGCACCACGAGGACGAATGGCTACACCTTC.

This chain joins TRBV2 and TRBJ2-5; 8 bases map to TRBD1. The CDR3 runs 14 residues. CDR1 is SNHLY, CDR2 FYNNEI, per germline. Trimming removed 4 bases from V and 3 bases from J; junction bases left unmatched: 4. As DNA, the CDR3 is TGTGCCAGCAGTGCGGACAGGGCAGAAGAGACCCAGTACTTC. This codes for CASSADRAEETQYF.

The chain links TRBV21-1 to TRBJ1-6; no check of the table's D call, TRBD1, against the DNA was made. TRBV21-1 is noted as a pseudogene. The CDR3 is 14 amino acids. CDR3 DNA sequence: TGTGCCAGCAGCATACAAAACCTCCGGGACAGAGCCCACTTT. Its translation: CASSIQNLRDRAHF.

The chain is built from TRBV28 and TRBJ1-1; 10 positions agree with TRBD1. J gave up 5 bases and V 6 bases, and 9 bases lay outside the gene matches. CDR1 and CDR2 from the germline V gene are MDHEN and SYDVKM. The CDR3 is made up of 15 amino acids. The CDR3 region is CASRFPGTGDTEAFF. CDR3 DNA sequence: TGTGCCAGCAGGTTTCCCGGGACAGGGGATACTGAAGCTTTCTTT.

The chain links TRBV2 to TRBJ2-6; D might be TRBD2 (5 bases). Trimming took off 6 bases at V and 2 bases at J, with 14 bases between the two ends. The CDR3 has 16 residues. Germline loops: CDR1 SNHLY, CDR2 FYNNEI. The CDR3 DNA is TGTGCCAGCAGGTCGTCGGGGATTGCTGGGGCCAACGTCCTGACTTTC. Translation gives CASRSSGIAGANVLTF.

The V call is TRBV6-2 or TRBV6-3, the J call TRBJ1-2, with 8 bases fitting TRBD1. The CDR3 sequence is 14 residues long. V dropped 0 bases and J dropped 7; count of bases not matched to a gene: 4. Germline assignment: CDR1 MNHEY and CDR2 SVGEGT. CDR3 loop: CASSYSGQGSGYTF. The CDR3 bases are TGTGCCAGCAGTTACTCTGGACAGGGCAGTGGCTACACCTTC.

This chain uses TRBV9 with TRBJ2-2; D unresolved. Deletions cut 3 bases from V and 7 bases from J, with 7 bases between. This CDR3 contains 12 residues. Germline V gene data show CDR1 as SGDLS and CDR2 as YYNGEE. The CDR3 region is CASSAARGELFF. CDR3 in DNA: TGTGCCAGCAGCGCCGCCCGCGGGGAGCTGTTTTTT.

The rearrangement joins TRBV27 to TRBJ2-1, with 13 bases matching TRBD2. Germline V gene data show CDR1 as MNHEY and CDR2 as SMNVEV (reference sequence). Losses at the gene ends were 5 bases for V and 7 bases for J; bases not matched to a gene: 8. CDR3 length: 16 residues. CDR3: CASSPSTSGGANEQFF. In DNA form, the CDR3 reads TGTGCCAGCAGTCCGAGTACTAGCGGGGGGGCGAATGAGCAGTTCTTC.

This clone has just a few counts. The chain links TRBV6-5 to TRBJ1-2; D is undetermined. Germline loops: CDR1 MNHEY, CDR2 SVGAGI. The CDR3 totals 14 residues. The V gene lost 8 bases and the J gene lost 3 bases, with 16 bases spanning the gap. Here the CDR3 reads CASQFSLEDYGYTF. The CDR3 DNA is TGTGCCAGCCAATTTTCTCTTGAGGACTATGGCTACACCTTC.